The table lists the clone carrying this T cell receptor (beta chain) with a few counts. Its antigen is unknown. TCRdb passed the reads through MiXCR, listing each CDR3 protein once. Here the sample spans around 490,000 distinct CDR3 sequences, 26% being singletons. The data belong to a study of T cell repertoires in cytomegalovirus infection. For the study at large: Both a matching HLA type and CMV infection were indicated by public TCR beta signatures.

Study-wide results and caveats: Summed frequency of public TCR beta families distinguished CMV carriers with the relevant HLA. HLA-C-restricted CMV-specific TCR beta clonotypes prevailed in the ex vivo response.

V was clipped by 7 bases and J by 2 bases; unmatched bases: 8. Germline V gene data show CDR1 as MDHEN and CDR2 as SYDVKM. The CDR3 sequence is 16 residues long. Sample: PBMCs. This sequence was found in a human donor in good health (CMV status not recorded). Some clones in this sample may be carry-over from other donors' samples. The V gene is TRBV28, the J gene TRBJ1-6, with 7 bases matching TRBD1. The CDR3 nucleotides are TGTGCCAGCACCCCTTATGGGACAGCCTATAATTCACCCCTCCACTTT. Its translation is CASTPYGTAYNSPLHF.